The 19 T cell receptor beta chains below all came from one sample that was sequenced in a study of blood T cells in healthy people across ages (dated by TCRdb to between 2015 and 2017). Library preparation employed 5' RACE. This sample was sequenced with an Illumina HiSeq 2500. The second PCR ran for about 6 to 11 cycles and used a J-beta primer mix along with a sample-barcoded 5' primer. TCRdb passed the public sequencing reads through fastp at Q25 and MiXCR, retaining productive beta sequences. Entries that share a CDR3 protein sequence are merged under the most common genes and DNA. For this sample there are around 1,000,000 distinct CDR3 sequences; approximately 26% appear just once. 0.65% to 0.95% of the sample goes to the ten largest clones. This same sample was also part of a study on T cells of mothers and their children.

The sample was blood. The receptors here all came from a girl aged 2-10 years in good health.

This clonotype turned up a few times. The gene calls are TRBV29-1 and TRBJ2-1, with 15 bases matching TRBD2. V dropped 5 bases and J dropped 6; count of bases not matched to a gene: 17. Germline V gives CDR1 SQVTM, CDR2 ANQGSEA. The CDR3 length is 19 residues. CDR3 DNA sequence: TGCAGCGTTAAAGGGACTAGCGGGAGGTCCCATCACTTGGGCAATGAGCAGTTCTTC. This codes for CSVKGTSGRSHHLGNEQFF.

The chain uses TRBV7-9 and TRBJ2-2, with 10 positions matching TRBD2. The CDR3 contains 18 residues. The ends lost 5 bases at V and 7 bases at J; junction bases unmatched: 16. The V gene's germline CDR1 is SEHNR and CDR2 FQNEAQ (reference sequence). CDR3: CASSPIGTSAYPGGELFF. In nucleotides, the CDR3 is TGTGCCAGCAGCCCTATCGGGACTAGCGCATATCCAGGCGGGGAGCTGTTTTTT.

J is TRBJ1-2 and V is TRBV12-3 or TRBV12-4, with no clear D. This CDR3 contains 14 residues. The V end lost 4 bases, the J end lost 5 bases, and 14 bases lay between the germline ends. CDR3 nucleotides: TGTGCCAGCAGTTCGTCCGCTAAGGTTTATGGCTACACCTTC. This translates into CASSSSAKVYGYTF.

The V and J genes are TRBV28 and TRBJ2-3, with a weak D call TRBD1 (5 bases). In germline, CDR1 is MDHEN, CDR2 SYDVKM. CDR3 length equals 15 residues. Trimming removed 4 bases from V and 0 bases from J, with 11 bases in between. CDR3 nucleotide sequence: TGTGCCAGCAGTTCGACAGAACCGAGCACAGATACGCAGTATTTT. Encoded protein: CASSSTEPSTDTQYF. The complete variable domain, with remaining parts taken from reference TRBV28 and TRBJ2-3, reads DVKVTQSSRYLVKRTGEKVFLECVQDMDHENMFWYRQDPGLGLRLIYFSYDVKMKEKGDIPEGYSVSREKKERFSLILESASTNQTSMYLCASSSTEPSTDTQYFGPGTRLTVL.

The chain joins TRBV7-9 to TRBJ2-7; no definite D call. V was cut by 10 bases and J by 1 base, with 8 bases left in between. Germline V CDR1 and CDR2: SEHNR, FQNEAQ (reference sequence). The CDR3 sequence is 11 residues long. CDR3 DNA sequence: TGTGCCACAGGTGATTCCTACGAGCAGTACTTC. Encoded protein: CATGDSYEQYF. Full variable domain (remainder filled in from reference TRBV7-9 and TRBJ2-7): DTGVSQNPRHKITKRGQNVTFRCDPISEHNRLYWYRQTLGQGPEFLTYFQNEAQLEKSRLLSDRFSAERPKGSFSTLEIQRTEQGDSAMYLCATGDSYEQYFGPGTRLTVT.

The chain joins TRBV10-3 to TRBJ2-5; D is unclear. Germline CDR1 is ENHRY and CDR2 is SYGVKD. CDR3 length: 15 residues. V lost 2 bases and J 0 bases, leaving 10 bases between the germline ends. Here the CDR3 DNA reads TGTGCCATCAGTGAGCCGGCGGAGTACCAAGAGACCCAGTACTTC. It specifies CAISEPAEYQETQYF.

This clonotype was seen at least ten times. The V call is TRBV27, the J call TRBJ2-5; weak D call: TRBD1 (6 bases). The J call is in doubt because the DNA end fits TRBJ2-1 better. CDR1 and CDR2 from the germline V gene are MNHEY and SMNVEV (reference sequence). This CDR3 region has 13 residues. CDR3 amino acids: CASSFLGGNEQFF. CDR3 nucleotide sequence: TGTGCCAGCAGTTTTTTAGGGGGCAATGAGCAGTTCTTC.

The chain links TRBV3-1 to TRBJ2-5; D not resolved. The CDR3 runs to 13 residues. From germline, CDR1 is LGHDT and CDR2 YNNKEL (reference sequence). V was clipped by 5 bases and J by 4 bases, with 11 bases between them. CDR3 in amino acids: CASSFSRSETQYF. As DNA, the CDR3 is TGTGCCAGCAGCTTCTCAAGGTCAGAGACCCAGTACTTC.

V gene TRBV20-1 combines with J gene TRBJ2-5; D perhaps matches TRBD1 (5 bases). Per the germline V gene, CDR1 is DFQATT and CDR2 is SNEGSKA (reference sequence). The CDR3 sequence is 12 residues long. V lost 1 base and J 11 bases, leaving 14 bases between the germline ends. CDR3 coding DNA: TGCAGTGCTAGAGTTCAGGGCCTAGAGCAGTACTTC. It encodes CSARVQGLEQYF.

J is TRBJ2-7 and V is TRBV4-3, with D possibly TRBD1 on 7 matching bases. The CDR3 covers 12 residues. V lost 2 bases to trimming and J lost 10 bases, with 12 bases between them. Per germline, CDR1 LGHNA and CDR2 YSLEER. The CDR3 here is CASSQSGGPQYF. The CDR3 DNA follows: TGCGCCAGCAGCCAATCAGGGGGGCCTCAGTACTTC.

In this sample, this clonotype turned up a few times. The DNA for the CDR3 is TGCAGTGCTAGAGGGAGGGCAGGGGCACGTATGAATGAGCAGTTCTTC. Encoded protein: CSARGRAGARMNEQFF. The V and J genes are TRBV20-1 and TRBJ2-1; D may correspond to TRBD1 or TRBD2 (6 bases each). Germline V gene data show CDR1 as DFQATT and CDR2 as SNEGSKA (reference sequence). Trimming stripped 1 base from V and 7 bases from J, with 20 bases between. This CDR3 has 16 amino acids.

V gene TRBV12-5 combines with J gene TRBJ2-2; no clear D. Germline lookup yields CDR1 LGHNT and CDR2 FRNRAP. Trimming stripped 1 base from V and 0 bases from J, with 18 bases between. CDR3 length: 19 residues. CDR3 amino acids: CASGLAKKKSGSNTGELFF. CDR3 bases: TGTGCTAGTGGTTTGGCCAAGAAGAAATCCGGATCGAACACCGGGGAGCTGTTTTTT.

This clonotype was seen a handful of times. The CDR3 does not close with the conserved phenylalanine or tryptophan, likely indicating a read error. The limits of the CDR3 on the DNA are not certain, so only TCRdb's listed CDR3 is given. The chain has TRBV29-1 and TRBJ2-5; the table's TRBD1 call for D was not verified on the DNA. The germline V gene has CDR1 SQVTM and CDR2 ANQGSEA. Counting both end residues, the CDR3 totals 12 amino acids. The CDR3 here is CSAVWPTGDPLL.

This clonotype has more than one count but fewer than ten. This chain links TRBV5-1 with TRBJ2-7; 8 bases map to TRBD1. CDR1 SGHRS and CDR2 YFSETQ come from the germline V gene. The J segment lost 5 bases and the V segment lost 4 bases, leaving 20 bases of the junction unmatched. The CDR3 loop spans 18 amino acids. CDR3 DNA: TGCGCCAGCAGCCCCGGGGCGGGTCGACAGGGGATAAGGAACGAGCAGTACTTC. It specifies CASSPGAGRQGIRNEQYF.

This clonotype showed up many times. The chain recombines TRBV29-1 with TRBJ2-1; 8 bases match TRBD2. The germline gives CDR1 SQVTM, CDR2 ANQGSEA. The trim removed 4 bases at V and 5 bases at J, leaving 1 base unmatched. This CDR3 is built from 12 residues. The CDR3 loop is CSVVGGDNEQFF. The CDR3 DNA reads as TGCAGCGTTGTCGGGGGGGACAATGAGCAGTTCTTC.

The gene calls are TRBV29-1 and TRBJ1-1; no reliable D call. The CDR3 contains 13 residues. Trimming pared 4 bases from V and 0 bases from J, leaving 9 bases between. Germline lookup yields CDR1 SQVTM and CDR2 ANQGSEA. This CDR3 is CSVVKILNTEAFF. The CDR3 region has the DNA TGCAGCGTTGTAAAGATATTGAACACTGAAGCTTTCTTT. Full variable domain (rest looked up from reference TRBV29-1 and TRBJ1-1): SAVISQKPSRDICQRGTSLTIQCQVDSQVTMMFWYRQQPGQSLTLIATANQGSEATYESGFVIDKFPISRPNLTFSTLTVSNMSPEDSSIYLCSVVKILNTEAFFGQGTRLTVV.

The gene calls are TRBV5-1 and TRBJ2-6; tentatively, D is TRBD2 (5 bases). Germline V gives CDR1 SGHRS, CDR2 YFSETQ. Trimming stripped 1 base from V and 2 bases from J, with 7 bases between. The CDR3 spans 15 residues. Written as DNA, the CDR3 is TGCGCCAGCAGCTTGTTCGGGGCTGGGGCCAACGTCCTGACTTTC. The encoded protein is CASSLFGAGANVLTF.

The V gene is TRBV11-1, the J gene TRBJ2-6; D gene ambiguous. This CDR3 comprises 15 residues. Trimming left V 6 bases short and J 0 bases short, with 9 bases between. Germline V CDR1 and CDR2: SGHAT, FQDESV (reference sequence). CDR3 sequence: CASSVEISGANVLTF. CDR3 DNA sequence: TGTGCCAGCAGTGTCGAGATCTCTGGGGCCAACGTCCTGACTTTC.

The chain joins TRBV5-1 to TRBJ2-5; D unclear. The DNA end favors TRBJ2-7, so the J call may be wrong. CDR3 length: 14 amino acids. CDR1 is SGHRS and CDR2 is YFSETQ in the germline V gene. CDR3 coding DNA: TGCGCCAGCAGCTTGGTTAGCAGTTCCTACGAGCAGTACTTC. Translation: CASSLVSSSYEQYF.